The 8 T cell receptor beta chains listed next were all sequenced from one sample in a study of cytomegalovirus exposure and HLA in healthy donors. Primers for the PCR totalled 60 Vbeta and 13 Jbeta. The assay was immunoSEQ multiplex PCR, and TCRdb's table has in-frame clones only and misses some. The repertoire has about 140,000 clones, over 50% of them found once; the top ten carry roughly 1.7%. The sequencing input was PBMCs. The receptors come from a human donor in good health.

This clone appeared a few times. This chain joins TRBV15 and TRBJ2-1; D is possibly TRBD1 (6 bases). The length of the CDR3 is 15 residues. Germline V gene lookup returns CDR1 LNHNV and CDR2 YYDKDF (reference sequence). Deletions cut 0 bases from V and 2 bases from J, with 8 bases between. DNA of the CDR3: TGTGCCACCAGCAGAGAAGGGGGAACCTACAATGAGCAGTTCTTC. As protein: CATSREGGTYNEQFF.

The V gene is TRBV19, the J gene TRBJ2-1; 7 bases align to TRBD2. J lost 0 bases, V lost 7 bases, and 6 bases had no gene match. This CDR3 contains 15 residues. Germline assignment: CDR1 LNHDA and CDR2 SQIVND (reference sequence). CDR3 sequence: CASMKGGSSYNEQFF. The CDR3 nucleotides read TGTGCCAGTATGAAGGGCGGGAGCTCCTACAATGAGCAGTTCTTC. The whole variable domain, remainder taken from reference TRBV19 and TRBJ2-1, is DGGITQSPKYLFRKEGQNVTLSCEQNLNHDAMYWYRQDPGQGLRLIYYSQIVNDFQKGDIAEGYSVSREKKESFPLTVTSAQKNPTAFYLCASMKGGSSYNEQFFGPGTRLTVL.

CDR3 nucleotide sequence: TGTGCCAGCCAGGAAAGCTCTGGAAACACCATATATTTT. This encodes CASQESSGNTIYF. The V gene is TRBV11-2, the J gene TRBJ1-3; no reliable D call. This CDR3 contains 13 residues. V lost 8 bases and J 0 bases, leaving 8 bases between the germline ends. The germline gives CDR1 SGHAT, CDR2 FQNNGV. The full variable domain, in which reference TRBV11-2 and TRBJ1-3 provide the parts outside the CDR3, is EAGVAQSPRYKIIEKRQSVAFWCNPISGHATLYWYQQILGQGPKLLIQFQNNGVVDDSQLPKDRFSAERLKGVDSTLKIQPAKLEDSAVYLCASQESSGNTIYFGEGSWLTVV.

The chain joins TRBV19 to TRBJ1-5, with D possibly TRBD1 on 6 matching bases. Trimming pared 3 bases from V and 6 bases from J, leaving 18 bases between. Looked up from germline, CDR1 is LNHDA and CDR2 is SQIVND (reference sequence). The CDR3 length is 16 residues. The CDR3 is CASSMSGTLPGQPQHF. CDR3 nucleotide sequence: TGTGCCAGTAGTATGTCCGGGACACTGCCCGGTCAGCCCCAGCATTTT.

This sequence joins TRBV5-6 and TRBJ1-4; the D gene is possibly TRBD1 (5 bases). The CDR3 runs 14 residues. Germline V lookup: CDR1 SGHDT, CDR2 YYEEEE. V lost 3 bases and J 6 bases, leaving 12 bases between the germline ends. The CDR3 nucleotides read TGTGCCAGCAGCTCACGGACAAAGGATGAAAAACTGTTTTTT. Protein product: CASSSRTKDEKLFF. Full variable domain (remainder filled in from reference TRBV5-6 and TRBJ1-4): DAGVTQSPTHLIKTRGQQVTLRCSPKSGHDTVSWYQQALGQGPQFIFQYYEEEERQRGNFPDRFSGHQFPNYSSELNVNALLLGDSALYLCASSSRTKDEKLFFGSGTQLSVL.

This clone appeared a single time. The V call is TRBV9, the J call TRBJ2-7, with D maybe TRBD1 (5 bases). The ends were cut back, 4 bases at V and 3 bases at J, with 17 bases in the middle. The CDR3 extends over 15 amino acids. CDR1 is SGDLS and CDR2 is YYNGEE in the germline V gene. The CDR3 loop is CASSPEGASYYEQYF. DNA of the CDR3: TGTGCCAGCAGCCCCGAAGGGGCGTCTTACTACGAGCAGTACTTC.

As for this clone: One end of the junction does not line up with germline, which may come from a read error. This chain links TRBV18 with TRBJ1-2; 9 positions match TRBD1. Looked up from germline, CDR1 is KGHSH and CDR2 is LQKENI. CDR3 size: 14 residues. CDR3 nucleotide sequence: TGTGCCAGCTCAACAGGACAGGGGTCCTATGGCTCCACCTTC. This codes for CASSTGQGSYGSTF.

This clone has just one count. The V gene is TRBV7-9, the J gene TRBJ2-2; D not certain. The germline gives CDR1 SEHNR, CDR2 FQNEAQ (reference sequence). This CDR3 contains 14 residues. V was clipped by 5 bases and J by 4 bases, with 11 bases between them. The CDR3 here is CASSLSPLTGELFF. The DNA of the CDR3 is TGTGCCAGCAGCCTTTCCCCCCTCACCGGGGAGCTGTTTTTT.